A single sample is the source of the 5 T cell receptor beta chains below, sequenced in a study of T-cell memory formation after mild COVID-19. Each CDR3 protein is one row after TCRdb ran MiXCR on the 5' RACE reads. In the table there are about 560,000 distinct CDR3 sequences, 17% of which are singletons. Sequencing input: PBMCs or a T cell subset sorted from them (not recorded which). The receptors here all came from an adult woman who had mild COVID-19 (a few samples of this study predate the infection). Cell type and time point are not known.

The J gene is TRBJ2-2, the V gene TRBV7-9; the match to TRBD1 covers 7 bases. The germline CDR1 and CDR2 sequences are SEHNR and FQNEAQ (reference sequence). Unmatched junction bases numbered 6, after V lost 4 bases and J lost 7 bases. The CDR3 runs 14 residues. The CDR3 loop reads CASSWVQGIGELFF. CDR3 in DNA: TGTGCCAGCAGCTGGGTACAGGGGATCGGGGAGCTGTTTTTT. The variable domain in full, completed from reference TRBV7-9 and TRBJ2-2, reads DTGVSQNPRHKITKRGQNVTFRCDPISEHNRLYWYRQTLGQGPEFLTYFQNEAQLEKSRLLSDRFSAERPKGSFSTLEIQRTEQGDSAMYLCASSWVQGIGELFFGEGSRLTVL.

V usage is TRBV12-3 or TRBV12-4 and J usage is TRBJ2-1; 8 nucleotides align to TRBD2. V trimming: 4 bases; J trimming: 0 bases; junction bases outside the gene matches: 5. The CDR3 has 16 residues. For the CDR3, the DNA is TGTGCCAGCAGTTATATAGCGGGAACCTCCTACAATGAGCAGTTCTTC. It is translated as CASSYIAGTSYNEQFF.

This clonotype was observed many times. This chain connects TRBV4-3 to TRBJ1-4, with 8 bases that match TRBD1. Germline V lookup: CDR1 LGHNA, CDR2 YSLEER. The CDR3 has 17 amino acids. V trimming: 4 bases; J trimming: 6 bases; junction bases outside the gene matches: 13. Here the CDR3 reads CASSRGQGTNKYEKLFF. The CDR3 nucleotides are TGCGCCAGCAGCCGTGGACAGGGAACGAATAAGTATGAAAAACTGTTTTTT.

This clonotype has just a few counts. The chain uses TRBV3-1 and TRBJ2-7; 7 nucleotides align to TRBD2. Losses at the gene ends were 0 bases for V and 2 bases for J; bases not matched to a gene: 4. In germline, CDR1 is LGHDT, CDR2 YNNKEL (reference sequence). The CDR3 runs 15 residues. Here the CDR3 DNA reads TGTGCCAGCAGCCAAGATTCCGGACTAGCCTACGAGCAGTACTTC. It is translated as CASSQDSGLAYEQYF.

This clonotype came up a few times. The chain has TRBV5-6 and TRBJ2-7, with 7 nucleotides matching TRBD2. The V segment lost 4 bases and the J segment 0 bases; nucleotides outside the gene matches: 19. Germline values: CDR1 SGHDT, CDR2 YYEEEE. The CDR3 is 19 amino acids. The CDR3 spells CASSPVRGKAGLFSYEQYF. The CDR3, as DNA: TGTGCCAGCAGCCCCGTAAGAGGGAAAGCGGGGCTTTTCTCCTACGAGCAGTACTTC.